The clone carrying this T cell receptor (beta chain) was recorded only once. The antigen remains undetermined. The source of the sample is a study of cytomegalovirus exposure and HLA in healthy donors. Study-wide results and limits: Investigators reported under 200 TCR beta chains as tied to cytomegalovirus.

Separation from the approximately 670-subject first cohort characterized the roughly 120-subject validation cohort, to which the donors belonged. Sequenced by immunoSEQ multiplex PCR; TCRdb stores in-frame clones only, minus some. The table shows some 150,000 clones, with 80% to 90% occurring only once. The V gene's germline CDR1 is LNHDA and CDR2 SQIVND (reference sequence). This CDR3 spans 16 amino acids. Germline trimming cut 5 bases from V and 8 bases from J; bases unmatched to any gene: 15. Input material: PBMCs. The source is a woman under 40 in good health and CMV-seropositive. The chain couples TRBV19 to TRBJ1-2; 9 bases fit TRBD1. CDR3 residues: CASSLPGQGTAAGYTF. DNA for the CDR3: TGTGCCAGTAGTCTTCCGGGACAGGGAACAGCGGCGGGCTACACCTTC.